A selection of T cell receptor beta chains follows, all from one sample in a study of graft-versus-host responses after intestinal transplantation. Clones were sequenced by immunoSEQ multiplex PCR, and TCRdb holds only the in-frame ones, with some missing. The sample lists 77,000 or so clones; about 92% were seen once. Sample: PBMCs, taken 98 days after intestinal transplantation. These receptors originate from a human patient who received an intestinal transplant, so some T cells may come from the graft donor. The CDR3 runs from the conserved cysteine through the conserved F or W. Fields, in order: V gene, D gene, clone size, J gene, CDR3 DNA, CDR3 protein. D genes are given only for firm matches. Clone size is given for some rows only: seen once, a few or many times, or a class if the clone is expanded.

TRBV7-8	-	-	TRBJ2-2	TGTGCCAGCAGCTTAGTCGGGGGCGCGAGGACCGGGGAGCTGTTTTTT	CASSLVGGARTGELFF
TRBV6-5	TRBD1	once	TRBJ2-7	TGTGCCAGCAGTTACTCCTCCGGGACAGGGGCCTACGAGCAGTACTTC	CASSYSSGTGAYEQYF
TRBV6-1	TRBD1	-	TRBJ2-1	TGTGCCAGCACCCCCTCCGGGACAGGGGACAATGAGCAGTTCTTC	CASTPSGTGDNEQFF
TRBV11-2	TRBD2	-	TRBJ2-3	TGTGCCAGCAGCGATCGACTAGCGGGGAGAAGCACAGATACGCAGTATTTT	CASSDRLAGRSTDTQYF
TRBV28	-	-	TRBJ2-5	TGTGCCAGCAGTTCTTTAGGGTTCCCCCAAGAGACCCAGTACTTC	CASSSLGFPQETQYF
TRBV7-2	TRBD2	-	TRBJ2-1	TGTGCCAGCAGCTTAGAGAGAGCGGGAGGGCGTTACAATGAGCAGTTCTTC	CASSLERAGGRYNEQFF
TRBV5-6	-	-	TRBJ2-7	TGTGCCAGCAGCTCTTCTACAGGGCTGAGCTCCTACGAGCAGTACTTC	CASSSSTGLSSYEQYF
TRBV6-1	-	-	TRBJ1-6	TGTGCCAGCAGTGCCACACAGGGAGATTCACCCCTCCACTTT	CASSATQGDSPLHF
TRBV4-1	-	once	TRBJ2-7	TGCGCCAGCAGCCAAGAGTGGGGGAACACCTACGAGCAGTACTTC	CASSQEWGNTYEQYF
TRBV5-1	-	once	TRBJ2-2	TGCGCCAGCAGCTTATGGCCAGGGGAGGGCGGGGAGCTGTTTTTT	CASSLWPGEGGELFF
TRBV30	-	-	TRBJ1-1	TGTGCCTGGAGTGAAGTCACTCTGAACACTGAAGCTTTCTTT	CAWSEVTLNTEAFF
TRBV19	-	-	TRBJ2-1	TGTGCCAGTAGTATGAGGGGCGGAATCAATGAGCAGTTCTTC	CASSMRGGINEQFF
TRBV10-1	TRBD1	-	TRBJ2-1	TGCGCCAGCCCGGGGAAGGACAGGGGGCCCTACGACTACTACAATGAGCAGTTCTTC	CASPGKDRGPYDYYNEQFF
TRBV7-7	-	-	TRBJ2-3	TGTGCTAGCAGCTTAGCGCTGTCGGATACGCAGTATTTT	CASSLALSDTQYF
TRBV28	-	-	TRBJ2-3	TGTGCCAGCAGTTTACGAGAGTGGGACACAGATACGCAGTATTTT	CASSLREWDTDTQYF
TRBV4-1	-	-	TRBJ2-1	TGCGCCAGCAGCCAAGGGGGGGGCAACAATGAGCAGTTCTTC	CASSQGGGNNEQFF
TRBV5-4	-	-	TRBJ1-6	TGTGCCAGCAGCTTGGGGACAGTCACCAATTCACCCCTCCACTTT	CASSLGTVTNSPLHF
TRBV5-1	TRBD1	-	TRBJ2-7	TGCGCCAGCAGCTGGACAGGGCTTCACGAGCAGTACTTC	CASSWTGLHEQYF
TRBV11-2	-	-	TRBJ2-7	TGTGCCAGCACCAGGGACTCCTACGAGCAGTACTTC	CASTRDSYEQYF
TRBV5-4	TRBD2	-	TRBJ2-5	TGTGCCAGCAGCTTGGGACTAGCGTGGAGGGGTGGCCCTCAAGAGACCCAGTACTTC	CASSLGLAWRGGPQETQYF
TRBV6-6	-	few	TRBJ1-3	TGTGCCAGCAGCTTTGAGGTCGCCTCTGGAAACACCATATATTTT	CASSFEVASGNTIYF
TRBV30	-	-	TRBJ2-2	TGTGCCTGGAGTGTACCCACCCGTGTGGGGGAGCTGTTTTTT	CAWSVPTRVGELFF
TRBV9	-	-	TRBJ2-5	TGTGCCAGCAGCGTAGGGGGGGAAGAGACCCAGTACTTC	CASSVGGEETQYF
TRBV5-1	-	-	TRBJ2-3	TGCGCCAGCAGCTTGGATCTCACAGATACGCAGTATTTT	CASSLDLTDTQYF
TRBV6-1	TRBD2	-	TRBJ2-7	TGTGCCAGCAGTGAAGGACTAGCGGGAGCCCCCCGGGGCGAGCAGTACTTC	CASSEGLAGAPRGEQYF
TRBV10-2	-	-	TRBJ2-1	TGCGCCAGCAGTGGACGCGGGTACAATGAGCAGTTCTTC	CASSGRGYNEQFF
TRBV29-1	-	-	TRBJ2-5	TGCAGCGTTGACGTATGGGAGACCCAGTACTTC	CSVDVWETQYF
TRBV11-2	-	-	TRBJ2-1	TGTGCCAGCAGCTTAGAACATTCCTACAATGAGCAGTTCTTC	CASSLEHSYNEQFF
TRBV5-1	-	-	TRBJ2-4	TGCGCCAGCAGCTTCGAGCAGACAGGACTAGCCAAAAACATTCAGTACTTC	CASSFEQTGLAKNIQYF
TRBV2	-	-	TRBJ1-5	TGTGCCAGCAGGGAGGGCTGGACAGCCGGCAATCAGCCCCAGCATTTT	CASREGWTAGNQPQHF
TRBV6-5	-	-	TRBJ1-2	TGTGCCAGCAGTTACTCGCAGGACAGTGGATATGGCTACACCTTC	CASSYSQDSGYGYTF
TRBV29-1	-	once	TRBJ2-1	TGCAGCGTTGAAGAAGAGGGCCTCCAAATCAATGAGCAGTTCTTC	CSVEEEGLQINEQFF
TRBV10-1	TRBD2	-	TRBJ2-1	TGCGCCAGCAGTGAAAGGCGGGAGGGTTCTAAGCAGCAGTTCTTC	CASSERREGSKQQFF
TRBV27	TRBD1	-	TRBJ1-1	TGTGCCAGCAGGCAGGGGGGGACGGGGAACACTGAAGCTTTCTTT	CASRQGGTGNTEAFF
TRBV10-1	TRBD1	-	TRBJ1-5	TGCGCCAGGACAGGGGCGATTAGCAATCAGCCCCAGCATTTT	CARTGAISNQPQHF
TRBV10-1	TRBD1	-	TRBJ1-5	TGCGCCAGCAGGACAGGGGGCAATCAGCCCCAGCATTTT	CASRTGGNQPQHF
TRBV5-4	TRBD1	-	TRBJ1-6	TGTGCCAGCAGCGCGGTAAAGGGGGCTTCAGCCCTCCACTTT	CASSAVKGASALHF
TRBV19	-	-	TRBJ2-2	TGTGCCAGTACCAGCCCCGAGTACACCGGGGAGCTGTTTTTT	CASTSPEYTGELFF
TRBV7-6	-	-	TRBJ1-3	TGTGCCAGCAGCTTGGGGGTAGGCTCTGGAAACACCATATATTTT	CASSLGVGSGNTIYF
TRBV5-1	-	-	TRBJ2-6	TGCGCCAGCAGCTTGGGGGGTACTGGGGCCAACGTCCTGACTTTC	CASSLGGTGANVLTF
TRBV14	-	-	TRBJ1-6	TGTGCCAGCAGCCGTGGCAGGGTGTACCCCTATAATTCACCCCTCCACTTT	CASSRGRVYPYNSPLHF
TRBV6-1	TRBD2	-	TRBJ2-5	TGTGCCAGCAGTGATAGCGGGGGCCAAGAGACCCAGTACTTC	CASSDSGGQETQYF
TRBV5-5	TRBD2	once	TRBJ2-7	TGTGCCAGCAATTTTTATGCGGGACTAGAAACCTACGAGCAGTACTTC	CASNFYAGLETYEQYF
TRBV10-3	-	-	TRBJ2-1	TGTGCCATCAGTGATATAATGACGAGGGCGGGATATAACAATGAGCAGTTCTTC	CAISDIMTRAGYNNEQFF
TRBV4-1	TRBD2	-	TRBJ2-7	TGCGCCAGCAGCCAAGAAAGTCTAGCGGGCTCCTACGAGCAGTACTTC	CASSQESLAGSYEQYF
TRBV6-6	-	-	TRBJ2-7	TGTGCCAGCATTCCGGATCGGGGGTCCCCTAACGAGCAGTACTTC	CASIPDRGSPNEQYF
TRBV12-1	-	-	TRBJ2-5	-	CASSFAEGSQETQYF
TRBV6-1	TRBD1	-	TRBJ1-5	TGTGCCAGCAGTCAGGGGGACCTAAATCAGCCCCAGCATTTT	CASSQGDLNQPQHF
TRBV2	TRBD2	once	TRBJ2-5	TGTGCCAGCACAGCTAGCGGCAGGCAAGAGACCCAGTACTTC	CASTASGRQETQYF
TRBV28	-	-	TRBJ2-2	TGTGCCAGCAGTTTTGGGGGAGGCCCCACCGGGGAGCTGTTTTTT	CASSFGGGPTGELFF
TRBV6-9	TRBD1	-	TRBJ1-5	TGTGCCAGCAGTTACGGGACAGGGGTTAATCAGCCCCAGCATTTT	CASSYGTGVNQPQHF